This T cell receptor gamma chain is from a study of intestinal T cells in coeliac disease (dated by TCRdb to about 2020). General notes on the study: In the TRG cohort, coeliac patients were much younger than controls, with a mean age of roughly 15 years compared with 45 to 70 years. Duodenal biopsies from approximately eleven coeliac disease patients and approximately eleven non-coeliac controls were included in the TCR-delta (TRD) cohort. A second, larger TCR-gamma (TRG) cohort included duodenal biopsies from some 33 coeliac disease patients and some 23 non-coeliac controls.

The library relied on multiplex PCR. Sequencing took place on an Ion Torrent PGM. TRG repertoires were amplified from around 0.2 ug of biopsy DNA with the LymphoTrack kit, in which Illumina adapters are carried by the primers. TRG amplicons were purified with AMPure XP beads, quantified on a 2100 Bioanalyzer, and pooled equimolarly. TRG libraries were sequenced on an Ion PGM instrument. The published analysis was carried out like this. Reads in which more than 10% of nucleotides fell below the per-patient third-quartile quality score were removed with FastX. Alignment of reads was performed with IMGT/HighV-QUEST so that V, D and J genes were assigned, CDR3 regions were identified and functionality was assessed. After the sequences were translated into amino acids, every sequence predicted to be non-functional was thrown out. The CDR3s were broken into kmers both with and without positional annotation, PCA was run on the kmer frequencies, and the samples were clustered using every one of the 1023 combinations of PCs 1-10. Leave-one-out cross-validation was used to validate the classification, with parameters re-optimised on the remaining samples in each round. Shannon diversity was computed with the vegan R package from repeated random subsamples equal to the lowest read count. TCRdb called clones anew from the public reads via CATT; matching DNA rows were later pooled. In this record, the V and J calls reflect TCRdb's handling and not the investigators' own analysis. For this sample the table gives 420 or so gamma-chain clones, of which roughly 42% were detected only once. The ten largest account for 40% of the sample.

For each case, genomic DNA was isolated from ten 5-um FFPE scrolls with the QIAamp DNA FFPE tissue kit. To test whether coeliac disease can be classified from the TCR repertoire, the study used fully anonymised formalin-fixed paraffin-embedded duodenal biopsies that were not needed for diagnosis. Overall study outcomes, separate from this receptor: There was no way to tell repeated CDR3 amino acid sequences apart from PCR duplicates. TRG clustering correctly classified most of the 54 biopsies (roughly 94%), with a reported leave-one-out accuracy of about 87%. In training, clustering based on TRD kmers put all 20 or so biopsies in the right class, and the reported leave-one-out accuracy was roughly 90%. FFPE-derived DNA was found to be relatively degraded, and loss of a proportion of TCR sequences in each sample was likely caused by this degradation. Coeliac and control groups differed significantly in age, although an age-split analysis did not yield significant classification.

Remarks on this clone: The antigen it recognizes is unknown. No much larger clonotype is one base removed from it; base qualities were not supplied.

The germline V and J ends show losses of 8 bases and 6 bases respectively, and no gene match explains 10 bases of the junction. Reading from cysteine to phenylalanine, the CDR3 counts 14 amino acids. Just the 42-base CDR3 DNA is kept, in frame starting at base 1. The chain employs TRGV10 and TRGJP1. TRGV10 is reported as an ORF; its role is uncertain. The origin of this receptor is a human donor with celiac disease. The sequencing sample was made of a duodenal biopsy. The nucleotide sequence is TGTGCTGCGTGGACCACTGGTTCTGGTTGGTTCAAGATATTT. Its amino acids are CAAWTTGSGWFKIF.